One T cell receptor beta chain is described in this entry. The data belong to a study of technical replicates of blood from a few donors. Per the germline V gene, CDR1 is LNHNV and CDR2 is YYDKDF (reference sequence). The CDR3 totals 17 residues. The ends lost 1 base at V and 9 bases at J; junction bases unmatched: 14. The repertoire was sequenced with immunoSEQ multiplex PCR; TCRdb's copy has only in-frame clones and lacks some. Here the sample spans approximately 75,000 clones, roughly 89% being singletons. Sequences were obtained from T cells isolated from PBMCs. This TCR derives from a human donor in good health. The rearrangement links TRBV15 to TRBJ2-1, with 8 bases identical to TRBD2. CDR3 in DNA: TGTGCCACCAGCAGAGGAGGGTTTAGCGGGACTAGGAGTGAGCAGTTCTTC. Protein: CATSRGGFSGTRSEQFF.